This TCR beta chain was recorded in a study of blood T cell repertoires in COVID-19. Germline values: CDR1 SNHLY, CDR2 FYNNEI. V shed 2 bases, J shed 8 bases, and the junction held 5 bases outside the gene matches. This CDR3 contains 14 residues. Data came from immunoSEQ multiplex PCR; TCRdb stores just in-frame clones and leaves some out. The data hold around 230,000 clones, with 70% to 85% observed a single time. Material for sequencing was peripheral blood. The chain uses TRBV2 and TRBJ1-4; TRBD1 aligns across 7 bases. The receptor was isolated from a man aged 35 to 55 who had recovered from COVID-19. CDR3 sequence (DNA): TGTGCCAGCAGTGAACAGGGGGTCGGAGAAAAACTGTTTTTT. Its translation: CASSEQGVGEKLFF.